The rows below give T cell receptor beta chains drawn from one sample of a study of OX40 agonist ivuxolimab in advanced cancers. The method was immunoSEQ multiplex PCR; TCRdb's version includes in-frame clones alone and lacks a portion of them. The table has tens of thousands of clones, about 88% seen once. The sequencing here drew on CD4+ or CD8+ T cells sorted from blood, taken in a trial of the OX40 agonist ivuxolimab. These receptors came from an adult with an advanced solid tumor such as melanoma, head and neck, liver or kidney cancer. CDR3s leave out the opening cysteine and the closing phenylalanine or tryptophan. A D gene is named only where the DNA matches it firmly.

v_gene	d_gene	j_gene	CDR3aa
TRBV30	.	TRBJ2-7	AWSMGLGYEQY
TRBV11-2	TRBD1	TRBJ1-5	ASSSSGGDQPQH
TRBV7-2	.	TRBJ1-5	ASSLVGAVERNQPQH
TRBV5-6	.	TRBJ1-3	ASSLLGSNSGNTIY
TRBV4-1	TRBD1	TRBJ2-2	ASSQGQGSGELF
TRBV12-5	.	TRBJ2-7	ASGPSYEQY
TRBV11-2	.	TRBJ2-7	ASRSGQSYEQY
TRBV6-5	TRBD2	TRBJ2-1	ASSSPGTSGDNEQF
TRBV9	TRBD2	TRBJ2-2	ASSVGPSGHTGELF
TRBV19	.	TRBJ1-1	ASSIQDVGFVEAF
TRBV11-2	TRBD1	TRBJ2-7	ASSLGQGDYEQY
TRBV19	.	TRBJ2-1	ASSIAANNEQF
TRBV2	TRBD1	TRBJ2-7	ASRRTGIDEQY
TRBV28	.	TRBJ2-2	ASSLDRKRSANTGELF
TRBV18	.	TRBJ2-3	ASSPPFSESTDTQY
TRBV15	.	TRBJ2-1	ATQMDYNANEQF
TRBV14	.	TRBJ2-7	ASSRRLTYEQY
TRBV6-5	.	TRBJ2-1	ATQSQGSNEQF
TRBV7-9	TRBD1	TRBJ1-1	ASSNTGEAF
TRBV6-1	.	TRBJ1-1	ASSENPETEAF
TRBV12-5	.	TRBJ2-1	ASGSRTDGEQF
TRBV7-8	.	TRBJ2-5	ASSFQFYRAPQETQY
TRBV28	TRBD2	TRBJ2-2	ASNVRREYGGELF
TRBV7-2	.	TRBJ2-7	ASSPGRDYEQY
TRBV15	.	TRBJ1-3	ATSIRVGYTIY
TRBV28	.	TRBJ2-2	ASNRDANTGELF
TRBV6-1	.	TRBJ2-3	ASSGLRDTDTQY
TRBV10-3	.	TRBJ2-2	AISDQITYTGELF
TRBV11-2	TRBD1	TRBJ2-3	ASSSGDRGDLYTQY
TRBV29-1	.	TRBJ1-1	SANSGREAF
TRBV4-3	TRBD1	.	ASSQAAGTGVYEQY
TRBV7-9	.	TRBJ2-3	ASTSQLTDTQY
TRBV6-1	.	TRBJ2-3	ASSEGDFRDTQY
TRBV30	TRBD2	TRBJ2-7	AHATSGLSYEQY
TRBV5-1	.	TRBJ2-7	ASSGHPQSYEQY
TRBV2	TRBD2	TRBJ2-2	ASRRRESTGELF
TRBV28	TRBD2	TRBJ2-7	ASSRTSTYEQY
TRBV28	TRBD2	TRBJ2-1	ASRVAGGPHNEQF
TRBV4-1	.	TRBJ2-1	ASSQGPSVSSSYNEQF
TRBV5-1	.	TRBJ2-3	ASSRELSDTQY
TRBV5-1	.	TRBJ2-7	ASSLASGRPYEQY
TRBV13	TRBD2	TRBJ2-7	ASSLGRESRWYEQY
TRBV30	TRBD1	TRBJ2-7	AWGTGDEEQY
TRBV7-9	.	TRBJ2-3	ASSPVGDTQY
TRBV28	.	TRBJ2-7	ASSPIQDLIVKQY
TRBV30	.	TRBJ1-5	AWSVNGYQPQH
TRBV6-5	TRBD1	TRBJ2-7	ASTRDRRQY
TRBV13	.	TRBJ1-1	ASSPETGTYNTEAF
TRBV5-1	.	TRBJ2-1	ASSLSGQSSYNEQF
TRBV10-3	.	.	AISDNVRAPGGEQY
TRBV7-9	.	TRBJ2-7	ASSLGRPGLPYEQY
TRBV28	TRBD2	TRBJ2-3	ASSFDRLAEGDTQY
TRBV30	TRBD2	TRBJ2-2	AWEYPPRASGTGELF
TRBV7-3	TRBD1	TRBJ2-5	ASSPTGGASRETQY